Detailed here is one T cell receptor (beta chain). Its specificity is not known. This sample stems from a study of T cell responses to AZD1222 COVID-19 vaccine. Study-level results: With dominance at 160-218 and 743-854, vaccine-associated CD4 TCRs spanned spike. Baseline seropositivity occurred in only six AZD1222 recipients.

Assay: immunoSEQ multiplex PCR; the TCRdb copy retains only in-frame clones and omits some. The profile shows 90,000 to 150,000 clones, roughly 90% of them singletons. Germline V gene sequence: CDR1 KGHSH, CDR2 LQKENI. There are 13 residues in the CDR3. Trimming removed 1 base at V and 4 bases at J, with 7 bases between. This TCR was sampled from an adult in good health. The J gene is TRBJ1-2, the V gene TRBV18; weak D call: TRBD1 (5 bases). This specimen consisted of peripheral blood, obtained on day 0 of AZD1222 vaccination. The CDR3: CASSPQGIYGYTF. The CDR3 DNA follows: TGTGCCAGCTCACCACAGGGGATCTATGGCTACACCTTC.